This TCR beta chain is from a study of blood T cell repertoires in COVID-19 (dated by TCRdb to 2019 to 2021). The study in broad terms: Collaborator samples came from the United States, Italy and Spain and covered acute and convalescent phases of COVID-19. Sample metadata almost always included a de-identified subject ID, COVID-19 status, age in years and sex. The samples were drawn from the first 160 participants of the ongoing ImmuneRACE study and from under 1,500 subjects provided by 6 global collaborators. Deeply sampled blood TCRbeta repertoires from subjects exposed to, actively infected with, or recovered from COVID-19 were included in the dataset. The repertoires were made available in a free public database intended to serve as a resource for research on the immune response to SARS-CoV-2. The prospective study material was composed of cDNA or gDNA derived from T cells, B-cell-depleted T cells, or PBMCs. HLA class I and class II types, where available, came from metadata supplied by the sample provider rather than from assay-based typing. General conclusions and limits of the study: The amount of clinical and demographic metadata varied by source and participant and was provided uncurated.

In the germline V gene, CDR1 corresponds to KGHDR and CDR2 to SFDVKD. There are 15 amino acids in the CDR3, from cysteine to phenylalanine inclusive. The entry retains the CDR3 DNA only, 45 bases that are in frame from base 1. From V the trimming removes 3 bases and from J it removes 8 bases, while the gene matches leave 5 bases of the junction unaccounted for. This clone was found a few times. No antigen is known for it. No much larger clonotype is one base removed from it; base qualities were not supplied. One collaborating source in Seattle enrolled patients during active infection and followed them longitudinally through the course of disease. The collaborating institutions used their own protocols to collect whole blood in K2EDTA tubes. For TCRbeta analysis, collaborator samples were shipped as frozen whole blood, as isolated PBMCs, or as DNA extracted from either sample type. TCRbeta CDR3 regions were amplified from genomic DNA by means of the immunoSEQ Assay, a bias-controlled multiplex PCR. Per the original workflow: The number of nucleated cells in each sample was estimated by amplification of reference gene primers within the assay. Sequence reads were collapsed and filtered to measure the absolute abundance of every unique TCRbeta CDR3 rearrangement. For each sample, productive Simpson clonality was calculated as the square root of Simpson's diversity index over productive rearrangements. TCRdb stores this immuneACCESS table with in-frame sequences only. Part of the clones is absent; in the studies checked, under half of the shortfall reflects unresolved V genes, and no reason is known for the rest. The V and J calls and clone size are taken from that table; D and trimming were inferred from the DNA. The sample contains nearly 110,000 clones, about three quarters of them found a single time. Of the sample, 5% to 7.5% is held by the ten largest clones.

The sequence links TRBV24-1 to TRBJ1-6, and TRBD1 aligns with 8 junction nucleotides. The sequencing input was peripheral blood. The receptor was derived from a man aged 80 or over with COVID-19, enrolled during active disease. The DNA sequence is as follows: TGTGCCACCAGTGATATGGACAGGGAGGATTCACCCCTCCACTTT. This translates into CATSDMDREDSPLHF.